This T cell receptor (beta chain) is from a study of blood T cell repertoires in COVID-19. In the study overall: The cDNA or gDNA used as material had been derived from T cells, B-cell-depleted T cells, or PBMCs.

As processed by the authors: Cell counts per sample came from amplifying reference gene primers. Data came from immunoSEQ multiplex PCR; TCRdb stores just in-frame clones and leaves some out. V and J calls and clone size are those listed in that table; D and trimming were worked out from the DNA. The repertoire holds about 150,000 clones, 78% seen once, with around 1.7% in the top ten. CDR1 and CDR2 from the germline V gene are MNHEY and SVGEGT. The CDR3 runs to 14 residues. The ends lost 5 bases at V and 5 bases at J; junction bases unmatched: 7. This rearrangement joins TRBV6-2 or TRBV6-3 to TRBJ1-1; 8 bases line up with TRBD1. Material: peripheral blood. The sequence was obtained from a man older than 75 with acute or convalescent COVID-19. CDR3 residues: CASSPQGGGTEAFF. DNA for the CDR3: TGTGCCAGCAGTCCACAGGGGGGAGGGACTGAAGCTTTCTTT.